A single sample is the source of the 27 T cell receptor beta chains below, sequenced in a study of T cell changes during pregnancy in multiple sclerosis. The method was immunoSEQ multiplex PCR; TCRdb's version includes in-frame clones alone and lacks a portion of them. In the table there are about 100,000 clones, just under 95% of which are singletons. The source material was peripheral blood, sampled in the third trimester of pregnancy. Receptor source: a female donor in good health, enrolled as a control in a pregnancy study.

The chain recombines TRBV30 with TRBJ2-7; 7 positions agree with TRBD2. The length of the CDR3 is 13 residues. The germline CDR1 and CDR2 sequences are GTSNPN and SVGIG (reference sequence). The ends lost 2 bases at V and 6 bases at J; junction bases unmatched: 7. CDR3 sequence: CAWSRMRGSEQYF. CDR3 DNA sequence: TGTGCCTGGAGTCGGATGCGGGGGTCCGAGCAGTACTTC.

This rearrangement joins TRBV15 to TRBJ1-1, with a weak D call TRBD1 (6 bases). CDR1 is LNHNV, CDR2 YYDKDF, per germline (reference sequence). CDR3 size: 14 residues. Trimming stripped 6 bases from V and 0 bases from J, with 11 bases between. DNA for the CDR3: TGTGCCACCAGACAGGGCCCCATGAACACTGAAGCTTTCTTT. Amino acid sequence: CATRQGPMNTEAFF. The whole variable domain, remainder taken from reference TRBV15 and TRBJ1-1, is DAMVIQNPRYQVTQFGKPVTLSCSQTLNHNVMYWYQQKSSQAPKLLFHYYDKDFNNEADTPDNFQSRRPNTSFCFLDIRSPGLGDTAMYLCATRQGPMNTEAFFGQGTRLTVV.

The chain links TRBV11-2 to TRBJ1-2; TRBD1 agrees at 8 bases. The V gene end was trimmed by 7 bases and the J gene end by 8 bases; junction bases not matched to a gene: 12. The CDR3 loop spans 14 amino acids. Germline V CDR1 and CDR2: SGHAT, FQNNGV. Here the CDR3 DNA reads TGTGCCAGCACCCAAATCAGGGGGCGCGCAGGCTACACCTTC. Its protein product is CASTQIRGRAGYTF. The variable domain in full, with the rest retrieved from reference TRBV11-2 and TRBJ1-2, is EAGVAQSPRYKIIEKRQSVAFWCNPISGHATLYWYQQILGQGPKLLIQFQNNGVVDDSQLPKDRFSAERLKGVDSTLKIQPAKLEDSAVYLCASTQIRGRAGYTFGSGTRLTVV.

This chain uses TRBV2 with TRBJ1-4; possible D gene TRBD1, 5 bases. Germline V gives CDR1 SNHLY, CDR2 FYNNEI. V shed 6 bases and J shed 9 bases, with 23 bases lying between them. The CDR3 has 16 amino acids. The CDR3 reads CASSTPRHGGDKKLFF. The CDR3 DNA is TGTGCCAGCAGCACCCCGCGACATGGAGGGGATAAAAAACTGTTTTTT.

Concerning this clone: Compared with germline, one end of the junction differs, possibly owing to a read error. This chain links TRBV7-7 with TRBJ2-2, with D perhaps matching TRBD2 (6 bases). The CDR3 sequence is 16 residues long. Germline CDR1 reads SSHAT; CDR2 reads FNYEAQ (reference sequence). CDR3 sequence reads: CASSPSGRGNTGELFF. DNA of the CDR3: TGTGCTAGCAGCCCATCAGGGCGGGGGAACACCGGGGAGCTGTTTTTT.

The chain is built from TRBV19 and TRBJ1-2, with 8 nucleotides matching TRBD1. Germline assignment: CDR1 LNHDA and CDR2 SQIVND (reference sequence). Trimming removed 10 bases from V and 5 bases from J; junction bases left unmatched: 9. The CDR3 spans 13 residues. The CDR3 nucleotides read TGTGCCACTCGACGGACAGGGTGGTATGGCTACACCTTC. This encodes CATRRTGWYGYTF.

This clone has a handful of counts. The chain carries TRBV6-5 and TRBJ1-1; D unclear. There are 14 residues in the CDR3. CDR1 and CDR2 from the germline V gene are MNHEY and SVGAGI. Between the trimmed V and J ends, which lost 7 bases and 5 bases, there was a span of 17 bases. CDR3 protein: CASNPSPGITEAFF. Written as DNA, the CDR3 is TGTGCCAGCAATCCCTCCCCGGGGATTACTGAAGCTTTCTTT.

The chain combines TRBV4-3 with TRBJ2-7; 8 nucleotides line up with TRBD1. Germline loops: CDR1 LGHNA, CDR2 YSLEER. This CDR3 has 15 amino acids. V lost 0 bases, J lost 3 bases, and 4 bases stayed unmatched. In DNA, the CDR3 is TGCGCCAGCAGCCAAGATCTACAGGGGGGCTACGAGCAGTACTTC. Translating it yields CASSQDLQGGYEQYF.

The CDR3 nucleotides are TGTGCCAGCAGCCCTCGACAGGGTACTAACTATGGCTACACCTTC. Residues: CASSPRQGTNYGYTF. The V call is TRBV9, the J call TRBJ1-2, with 7 bases fitting TRBD1. The CDR3 spans 15 residues. Germline V gene sequence: CDR1 SGDLS, CDR2 YYNGEE. V was clipped by 4 bases and J by 0 bases; unmatched bases: 6.

This chain connects TRBV6-4 to TRBJ2-7; perhaps TRBD2 as D (6 bases). V was pared by 8 bases and J by 3 bases, with 17 bases between. This CDR3 contains 14 residues. Germline V gene data show CDR1 as MRHNA and CDR2 as SNTAGT. The CDR3 DNA follows: TGTGCCAGCCACCCTCAGGGCGGGGACTACGAGCAGTACTTC. This codes for CASHPQGGDYEQYF.

The chain recombines TRBV27 with TRBJ1-4, with TRBD1 matching 9 bases. From germline, CDR1 is MNHEY and CDR2 SMNVEV (reference sequence). The CDR3 is 14 amino acids. Trimming cost V 2 bases and J 7 bases; bases outside gene matches: 2. The CDR3 DNA reads TGTGCCAGCAGTTTAGACAGGGGGGTTGAAAAACTGTTTTTT. Encoded protein: CASSLDRGVEKLFF.

The chain employs TRBV2 and TRBJ1-2, with D perhaps matching TRBD1 (6 bases). V dropped 2 bases and J dropped 6 bases, with 13 bases sitting between them. Germline CDR1 is SNHLY and CDR2 is FYNNEI. The CDR3 consists of 14 residues. CDR3: CASSERGSYHGYTF. The DNA of the CDR3 is TGTGCCAGCAGTGAAAGGGGGTCATACCATGGCTACACCTTC.

This rearrangement joins TRBV6-6 to TRBJ2-5, with unresolved D. V was cut by 7 bases and J by 6 bases, with 24 bases left in between. Germline CDR1 reads MNHNY; CDR2 reads SVGAGI (reference sequence). This CDR3 has 16 amino acids. CDR3 nucleotides: TGTGCCAGCAACTCAGGATCTGCAGAGACACACCAGACCCAGTACTTC. Amino acids: CASNSGSAETHQTQYF.

This clone is a singleton in its sample. The gene calls are TRBV4-2 and TRBJ1-2, with D tentatively TRBD1 (5 bases). This CDR3 has 14 amino acids. Germline V gives CDR1 LGHNA, CDR2 YNFKEQ. Trimming pared 0 bases from V and 7 bases from J, leaving 12 bases between. The CDR3 DNA is TGTGCCAGCAGCCAAGATGCCAGGGAGGGTGGCTACACCTTC. Protein: CASSQDAREGGYTF.

The gene calls are TRBV19 and TRBJ2-5; TRBD1 aligns across 10 bases. Germline trimming cut 5 bases from V and 1 base from J; bases unmatched to any gene: 13. There are 18 residues in the CDR3. Germline V gene data show CDR1 as LNHDA and CDR2 as SQIVND (reference sequence). For the CDR3, the DNA is TGTGCCAGTAGTCTTGGGGTAGGACAGGGGGTCACCCAAGAGACCCAGTACTTC. Protein sequence: CASSLGVGQGVTQETQYF.

The rearrangement uses TRBV11-2 and TRBJ2-3; D is undetermined. The ends were cut back, 5 bases at V and 6 bases at J, with 9 bases in the middle. In germline, CDR1 is SGHAT, CDR2 FQNNGV. This CDR3 comprises 12 residues. The CDR3 DNA reads as TGTGCCAGCAGCCCGAACAGCGATACGCAGTATTTT. Translating it yields CASSPNSDTQYF. The full variable domain, with the rest looked up from reference TRBV11-2 and TRBJ2-3, is EAGVAQSPRYKIIEKRQSVAFWCNPISGHATLYWYQQILGQGPKLLIQFQNNGVVDDSQLPKDRFSAERLKGVDSTLKIQPAKLEDSAVYLCASSPNSDTQYFGPGTRLTVL.

The genes are TRBV5-1 and TRBJ1-3; D call uncertain. V was clipped by 8 bases and J by 0 bases, with 12 bases between them. The CDR3 covers 14 residues. The V gene's germline CDR1 is SGHRS and CDR2 YFSETQ. The CDR3 protein is CASWEEDSGNTIYF. The CDR3 DNA reads as TGCGCCAGTTGGGAGGAGGACTCTGGAAACACCATATATTTT.

The V gene is TRBV7-2, the J gene TRBJ1-1; the D gene is possibly TRBD1 (5 bases). Germline V CDR1 and CDR2: SGHTA, FQGNSA. Trimming pared 5 bases from V and 8 bases from J, leaving 12 bases between. The CDR3 sequence is 12 residues long. DNA for the CDR3: TGTGCCAGCAGCCCCCAGGGACTCGAAGCTTTCTTT. Encoded protein: CASSPQGLEAFF.

The CDR3 reads CASSPSGPGAGEKLFF. CDR3 bases: TGTGCCAGCTCACCAAGCGGTCCAGGGGCCGGGGAAAAACTGTTTTTT. The V gene is TRBV18, the J gene TRBJ1-4; D might be TRBD1 (6 bases). This CDR3 has 16 amino acids. CDR1 is KGHSH, CDR2 LQKENI, per germline. V was cut by 2 bases and J by 8 bases, with 18 bases left in between.

The chain has TRBV30 and TRBJ2-2; 7 bases align to TRBD2. There are 13 residues in the CDR3. The trim removed 5 bases at V and 4 bases at J, leaving 4 bases unmatched. Germline values: CDR1 GTSNPN, CDR2 SVGIG (reference sequence). The CDR3 DNA sequence: TGTGCCTGGGGGCGGGGGTTCACCGGGGAGCTGTTTTTT. This translates into CAWGRGFTGELFF.

The J gene is TRBJ1-1, the V gene TRBV7-3; D ambiguous. The CDR3 totals 13 residues. Germline CDR1 and CDR2: SGHTA and FQGTGA. Trimming took off 2 bases at V and 1 base at J, with 5 bases between the two ends. The DNA for the CDR3 is TGTGCCAGCAGCTTACAGGAGAACACTGAAGCTTTCTTT. Protein sequence: CASSLQENTEAFF.

This clone was picked up one time. V gene TRBV4-1 combines with J gene TRBJ2-6; perhaps TRBD1 as D (5 bases). This CDR3 is built from 17 residues. V was pared by 2 bases and J by 3 bases, with 14 bases between. Germline loops: CDR1 MGHRA, CDR2 YSYEKL. CDR3 in amino acids: CASSQRNYRFGANVLTF. DNA for the CDR3: TGCGCCAGCAGCCAACGAAATTACAGGTTTGGGGCCAACGTCCTGACTTTC.

The table lists this clone with a count of one. The chain employs TRBV20-1 and TRBJ2-5; D perhaps matches TRBD1 (6 bases). The CDR3 totals 11 residues. Germline V gives CDR1 DFQATT, CDR2 SNEGSKA (reference sequence). The V gene lost 7 bases and the J gene lost 5 bases, with 11 bases spanning the gap. The CDR3 nucleotides are TGCAGTGGTCACAGGGAGGAGACCCAGTACTTC. Translation: CSGHREETQYF.

V gene TRBV5-4 combines with J gene TRBJ2-2; D is uncertain. The V and J ends lost 0 bases and 1 base respectively, with 7 bases between them. The CDR3 is 15 amino acids. The germline gives CDR1 SGHNT, CDR2 YYREEE (reference sequence). The CDR3 DNA sequence: TGTGCCAGCAGCTTGGCGAGACAGAACACCGGGGAGCTGTTTTTT. This sequence encodes CASSLARQNTGELFF.

The J gene is TRBJ2-7, the V gene TRBV4-2, with TRBD1 matching 9 bases. The CDR3 loop spans 15 amino acids. Per the germline V gene, CDR1 is LGHNA and CDR2 is YNFKEQ. V trimming: 0 bases; J trimming: 6 bases; junction bases outside the gene matches: 6. The CDR3 nucleotides are TGTGCCAGCAGCCAAGATCGGGGACAGGGTGCCGAGCAGTACTTC. Translating it yields CASSQDRGQGAEQYF.

The chain uses TRBV19 and TRBJ1-1; possibly TRBD1 for D (5 bases). Germline V gene data show CDR1 as LNHDA and CDR2 as SQIVND (reference sequence). The CDR3 is made up of 14 amino acids. V was cut by 3 bases and J by 2 bases, with 10 bases left in between. CDR3 residues: CASSIEQGNTEAFF. CDR3 nucleotide sequence: TGTGCCAGTAGTATCGAGCAGGGCAACACTGAAGCTTTCTTT.

This clone came up once. This rearrangement joins TRBV18 to TRBJ1-1, with 9 bases fitting TRBD1. CDR1 is KGHSH and CDR2 is LQKENI in the germline V gene. The CDR3 runs to 15 residues. Trimming removed 4 bases from V and 3 bases from J; junction bases left unmatched: 6. The CDR3 here is CASSQGQGTYTEAFF. The CDR3 bases are TGTGCCAGCTCACAGGGACAGGGAACTTACACTGAAGCTTTCTTT.